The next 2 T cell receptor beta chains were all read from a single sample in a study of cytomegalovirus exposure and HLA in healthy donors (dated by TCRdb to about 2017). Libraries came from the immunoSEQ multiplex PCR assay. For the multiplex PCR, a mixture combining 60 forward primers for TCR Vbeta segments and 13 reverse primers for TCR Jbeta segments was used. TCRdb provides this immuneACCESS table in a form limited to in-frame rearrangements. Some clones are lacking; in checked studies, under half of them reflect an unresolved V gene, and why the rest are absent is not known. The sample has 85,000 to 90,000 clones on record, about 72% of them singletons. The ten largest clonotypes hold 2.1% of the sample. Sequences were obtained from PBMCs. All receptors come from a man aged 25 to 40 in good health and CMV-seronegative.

As DNA, the CDR3 is TGTGCCAGCAGTTTTGGACAGGGAGGGTCCTACGAGCAGTACTTC. This gives the protein CASSFGQGGSYEQYF. The chain is built from TRBV6-6 and TRBJ2-7; tentatively, D is TRBD1 (8 bases). Per germline, CDR1 MNHNY and CDR2 SVGAGI (reference sequence). The CDR3 is 15 residues long. The V and J ends lost 4 bases and 1 base respectively, with 14 bases between them.

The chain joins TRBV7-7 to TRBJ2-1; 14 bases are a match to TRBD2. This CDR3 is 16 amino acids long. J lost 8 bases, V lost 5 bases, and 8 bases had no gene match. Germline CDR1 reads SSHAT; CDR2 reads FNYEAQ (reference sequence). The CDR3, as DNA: TGTGCCAGCAGCCCCCGACTAGCGGGAGGGCCAGATGAGCAGTTCTTC. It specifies CASSPRLAGGPDEQFF.